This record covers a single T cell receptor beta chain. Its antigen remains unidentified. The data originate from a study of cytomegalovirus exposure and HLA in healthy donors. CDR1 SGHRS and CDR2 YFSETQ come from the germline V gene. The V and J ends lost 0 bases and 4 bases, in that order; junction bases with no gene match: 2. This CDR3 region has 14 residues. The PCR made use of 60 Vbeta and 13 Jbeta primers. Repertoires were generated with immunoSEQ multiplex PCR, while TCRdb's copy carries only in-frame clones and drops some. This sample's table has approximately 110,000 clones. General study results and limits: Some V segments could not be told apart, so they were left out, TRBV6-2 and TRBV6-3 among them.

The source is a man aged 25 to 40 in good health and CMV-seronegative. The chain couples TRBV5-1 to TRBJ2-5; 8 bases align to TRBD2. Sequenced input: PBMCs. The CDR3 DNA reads TGCGCCAGCAGCTTGGCTACTAGCGGAGAGACCCAGTACTTC. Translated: CASSLATSGETQYF. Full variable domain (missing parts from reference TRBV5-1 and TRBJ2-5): KAGVTQTPRYLIKTRGQQVTLSCSPISGHRSVSWYQQTPGQGLQFLFEYFSETQRNKGNFPGRFSGRQFSNSRSEMNVSTLELGDSALYLCASSLATSGETQYFGPGTRLLVL.